Listed below are T cell receptor beta chains from one sample, sequenced in a study of T cell responses to AZD1222 COVID-19 vaccine. TCRdb's table, derived via immunoSEQ multiplex PCR, lists solely in-frame clones and lacks some. This sample carries more than 90,000 clones, 88% of them seen once, and the ten largest clones take approximately 3.4%. Material: peripheral blood, obtained 28 days after the second AZD1222 dose. The source is an adult who received the AZD1222 COVID-19 vaccine. Each CDR3 is given with its conserved first and last residue. Fields, in order: V gene, J gene, clone size, D gene, CDR3 protein, CDR3 DNA. The D gene is left open where the match is weak. A clone size is listed for some rows: how often the clone was seen (once, few, many), or a class if it is expanded.

V: TRBV5-1; J: TRBJ2-3; size: once; D: TRBD2; CDR3: CASSYPGVAGARDTQYF; DNA: TGCGCCAGCAGCTACCCCGGGGTAGCGGGAGCAAGGGATACGCAGTATTTT
V: TRBV3-1/TRBV3-2; J: TRBJ2-1; size: -; D: TRBD1; CDR3: CASSPTRGLSSYNEQFF; DNA: TGTGCCAGCAGCCCCACGAGGGGGCTAAGCTCCTACAATGAGCAGTTCTTC
V: TRBV6-6; J: TRBJ2-2; size: -; D: TRBD1; CDR3: CASIKDRGHTGELFF; DNA: TGTGCCAGCATTAAAGACAGGGGCCACACCGGGGAGCTGTTTTTT
V: TRBV5-6; J: TRBJ2-2; size: -; D: TRBD2; CDR3: CASSLTSGNLITGELFF; DNA: TGTGCCAGCAGCTTGACAAGCGGGAACTTGATCACCGGGGAGCTGTTTTTT
V: TRBV9; J: TRBJ2-7; size: -; D: TRBD1; CDR3: CASSVRDSGSYEQYF; DNA: TGTGCCAGCAGCGTACGGGACAGTGGCTCCTACGAGCAGTACTTC
V: TRBV27; J: TRBJ2-3; size: -; D: -; CDR3: CASSLSGLPPDTQYF; DNA: TGTGCCAGCAGTTTATCGGGTTTACCTCCAGATACGCAGTATTTT
V: TRBV28; J: TRBJ1-2; size: few; D: TRBD1; CDR3: CATFAAGGGGANYGYTF; DNA: TGTGCCACCTTCGCCGCAGGGGGCGGGGGAGCTAACTATGGCTACACCTTC
V: TRBV30; J: TRBJ2-7; size: -; D: -; CDR3: CAWSVGVGAWEQYF; DNA: TGTGCCTGGAGTGTGGGGGTGGGGGCTTGGGAGCAGTACTTC
V: TRBV27; J: TRBJ2-2; size: -; D: -; CDR3: CASSFLTGTNTGELFF; DNA: TGTGCCAGCAGTTTTCTAACGGGGACGAACACCGGGGAGCTGTTTTTT
V: TRBV6-2/TRBV6-3; J: TRBJ1-5; size: -; D: TRBD1; CDR3: CASSLTGANYRSNQPQHF; DNA: TGTGCCAGCAGTCTGACAGGGGCCAACTATCGTAGCAATCAGCCCCAGCATTTT
V: TRBV28; J: TRBJ2-2; size: -; D: -; CDR3: CASSLYMGTGELFF; DNA: TGTGCCAGCAGTCTCTACATGGGTACCGGGGAGCTGTTTTTT
V: TRBV4-3; J: TRBJ1-4; size: -; D: -; CDR3: CASSQERAGRNEKLFF; DNA: TGCGCCAGCAGCCAAGAAAGGGCAGGGAGGAATGAAAAACTGTTTTTT
V: TRBV4-1; J: TRBJ2-1; size: -; D: -; CDR3: CASSQRQDEQFF; DNA: TGCGCCAGCAGCCAAAGGCAGGATGAGCAGTTCTTC
V: TRBV6-5; J: TRBJ2-5; size: -; D: TRBD1; CDR3: CATNPTGGKETQYF; DNA: TGTGCCACTAACCCCACAGGGGGCAAGGAGACCCAGTACTTC
V: TRBV7-2; J: TRBJ1-1; size: -; D: -; CDR3: CASSLVRRGMNTEAFF; DNA: TGTGCCAGCAGCTTAGTTCGGAGGGGGATGAACACTGAAGCTTTCTTT
V: TRBV20-1; J: TRBJ2-4; size: -; D: -; CDR3: CGQGMQNIQYF; DNA: TGCGGGCAGGGGATGCAGAACATTCAGTACTTC
V: TRBV11-2; J: TRBJ2-7; size: -; D: TRBD2; CDR3: CASSTTSVNTYEQYF; DNA: TGTGCCAGCAGCACAACTAGCGTAAACACCTACGAGCAGTACTTC
V: TRBV7-2; J: TRBJ2-3; size: -; D: -; CDR3: CASRPGGSSDTQYF; DNA: TGTGCCAGCCGACCAGGGGGGAGTTCAGATACGCAGTATTTT
V: TRBV20-1; J: TRBJ1-2; size: -; D: -; CDR3: CSATQGKGYTF; DNA: TGCAGTGCTACCCAGGGGAAGGGCTACACCTTC
V: TRBV5-8; J: TRBJ2-1; size: -; D: -; CDR3: CASSLGGKSPYNEQFF; DNA: TGTGCCAGCAGCTTGGGGGGAAAGTCTCCCTACAATGAGCAGTTCTTC
V: TRBV21-1; J: TRBJ1-2; size: -; D: -; CDR3: CASSKRSPGQGDHGYTF; DNA: TGTGCCAGCAGCAAAAGGTCACCGGGACAGGGGGACCATGGCTACACCTTC
V: TRBV7-3; J: TRBJ2-3; size: -; D: -; CDR3: CASSLTQAPDTQYF; DNA: TGTGCCAGCAGCTTAACGCAAGCTCCAGATACGCAGTATTTT
V: TRBV19; J: TRBJ2-3; size: few; D: -; CDR3: CASSMEGTNTDTQYF; DNA: TGTGCCAGTAGTATGGAGGGGACCAACACAGATACGCAGTATTTT
V: TRBV7-9; J: TRBJ1-2; size: -; D: -; CDR3: CASSFWYQGIYGYTF; DNA: TGTGCCAGCAGCTTTTGGTACCAGGGGATCTATGGCTACACCTTC
V: TRBV19; J: TRBJ1-1; size: -; D: TRBD1; CDR3: CASNRGHYTEAFF; DNA: TGTGCCAGTAATAGGGGGCACTACACTGAAGCTTTCTTT
V: TRBV4-2; J: TRBJ2-1; size: -; D: -; CDR3: CASSTPSGYNEQFF; DNA: TGTGCCAGCAGCACCCCCAGCGGCTACAATGAGCAGTTCTTC
V: TRBV7-2; J: TRBJ2-2; size: -; D: -; CDR3: CASSEGVTGELFF; DNA: TGTGCCAGCAGCGAGGGAGTTACCGGGGAGCTGTTTTTT
V: TRBV12-3/TRBV12-4; J: TRBJ2-7; size: -; D: -; CDR3: CASSLVPTYEQYF; DNA: TGTGCCAGCAGTTTAGTACCTACTTACGAGCAGTACTTC
V: TRBV18; J: TRBJ1-1; size: -; D: TRBD1; CDR3: CASSSQGANTEAFF; DNA: TGTGCCAGCTCATCTCAGGGGGCGAACACTGAAGCTTTCTTT
V: TRBV6-2/TRBV6-3; J: TRBJ2-3; size: few; D: -; CDR3: CASSYSGGATDTQYF; DNA: TGTGCCAGCAGTTACTCTGGGGGGGCGACAGATACGCAGTATTTT
V: TRBV7-2; J: TRBJ1-5; size: -; D: -; CDR3: CASSSTGTPYSNQPQHF; DNA: TGTGCCAGCAGCTCGACCGGGACACCTTATAGCAATCAGCCCCAGCATTTT
V: TRBV5-1; J: TRBJ1-3; size: -; D: -; CDR3: CASSLGGAPSGNTIYF; DNA: TGCGCCAGCAGCTTGGGCGGGGCCCCCTCTGGAAACACCATATATTTT
V: TRBV19; J: TRBJ1-2; size: once; D: -; CDR3: CASSTHLTGPQAYGYTF; DNA: TGTGCCAGTAGTACCCATCTTACAGGGCCCCAGGCCTATGGCTACACCTTC
V: TRBV6-5; J: TRBJ1-4; size: -; D: -; CDR3: CASTVRLREKLFF; DNA: TGTGCCAGCACGGTTAGGCTTCGGGAAAAACTGTTTTTT
V: TRBV7-9; J: TRBJ2-7; size: -; D: -; CDR3: CASSLDQPAGFLGF; DNA: TGTGCCAGCAGCTTAGATCAACCGGCGGGATTTCTTGGCTTC
V: TRBV5-1; J: TRBJ2-3; size: -; D: TRBD2; CDR3: CASGALLGTSRTDTQYF; DNA: TGCGCCAGCGGTGCCTTGTTGGGGACTAGCCGTACAGATACGCAGTATTTT
V: TRBV7-9; J: TRBJ1-1; size: -; D: -; CDR3: CASSLVLQGTEAFF; DNA: TGTGCCAGCAGCTTAGTCTTGCAAGGGACTGAAGCTTTCTTT
V: TRBV6-4; J: TRBJ2-1; size: -; D: -; CDR3: CASSRGETDEQFF; DNA: TGTGCCAGCAGTCGCGGGGAGACCGATGAGCAGTTCTTC
V: TRBV28; J: TRBJ2-2; size: -; D: -; CDR3: CASSFGALVVRNTGELFF; DNA: TGTGCCAGCAGTTTCGGGGCCCTAGTAGTTCGTAACACCGGGGAGCTGTTTTTT
V: TRBV4-1; J: TRBJ2-1; size: -; D: TRBD2; CDR3: CASSQERLAGTYNEQFF; DNA: TGCGCCAGCAGCCAAGAAAGACTAGCGGGAACTTACAATGAGCAGTTCTTC
V: TRBV15; J: TRBJ1-1; size: -; D: TRBD1; CDR3: CATHGQGNTEAFF; DNA: TGTGCCACCCACGGACAGGGGAACACTGAAGCTTTCTTT
V: TRBV7-8; J: TRBJ1-5; size: -; D: -; CDR3: CASSLIRAPSNQPQHF; DNA: TGTGCCAGCAGCTTAATCAGGGCTCCTTCAAATCAGCCCCAGCATTTT
V: TRBV7-2; J: TRBJ1-2; size: -; D: TRBD1; CDR3: CASSPAGTGSNGYTF; DNA: TGTGCCAGCAGCCCCGCCGGGACAGGGTCTAATGGCTACACCTTC
V: TRBV3-1/TRBV3-2; J: TRBJ2-7; size: -; D: -; CDR3: CASSPHNRDLEQYF; DNA: TGTGCCAGCAGCCCACACAACCGGGACCTCGAGCAGTACTTC
V: TRBV5-1; J: TRBJ1-5; size: -; D: -; CDR3: CASRPEPRGAQHF; DNA: TGCGCCAGCAGACCCGAGCCTCGGGGAGCCCAGCATTTT
V: TRBV7-9; J: TRBJ1-4; size: -; D: -; CDR3: CASSEGREEKLFF; DNA: TGTGCCAGCAGCGAGGGGAGAGAGGAAAAACTGTTTTTT
V: TRBV15; J: TRBJ2-7; size: -; D: TRBD1; CDR3: CATSPRDRVSGEQYF; DNA: TGTGCCACCAGCCCCAGGGACAGGGTGAGTGGCGAGCAGTACTTC
V: TRBV19; J: TRBJ2-7; size: -; D: -; CDR3: CAARPRRDSYEQYF; DNA: TGTGCCGCTAGGCCCCGGCGGGACTCCTACGAGCAGTACTTC
V: TRBV27; J: TRBJ2-7; size: -; D: -; CDR3: CASSAQGRGTYEQYF; DNA: TGTGCCAGCAGTGCACAGGGTAGGGGTACCTACGAGCAGTACTTC
V: TRBV5-1; J: TRBJ1-2; size: -; D: -; CDR3: CASSLGDTRPDGYTF; DNA: TGCGCCAGCAGCTTGGGGGACACGAGACCAGATGGCTACACCTTC
V: TRBV27; J: TRBJ1-1; size: -; D: -; CDR3: CASSLIVNTEAFF; DNA: TGTGCCAGCAGTTTAATAGTGAACACTGAAGCTTTCTTT
V: TRBV9; J: TRBJ1-2; size: -; D: -; CDR3: CASSTSGGNAYGYTF; DNA: TGTGCCAGCAGCACGTCGGGGGGCAATGCCTATGGCTACACCTTC